The 16 T cell receptor beta chains below were found in one sample sequenced in a study of naive and memory T cell subsets. These receptors are not linked to any known antigen. The beta constant-region primer was an equimolar mix of two oligonucleotides covering TRBC1 and TRBC2. The ligated cDNA underwent four PCR rounds using SP2 and nested alpha and beta constant-region primers. TCRdb redid the calling of the UMI-ligation and nested PCR reads with MiXCR, one entry per CDR3 protein. The sample shows tens of thousands of distinct CDR3 sequences, roughly 10% of them seen only once. Whole-study results and caveats: Especially in CD8 cells, naive repertoires contained a few larger clonotypes, possibly CD45RA-re-expressing memory cells.

The sequencing sample was made of naive CD4+ T cells from blood. The source of these receptors is a human donor in good health.

V and J are TRBV18 and TRBJ1-3; no firm D call. V was clipped by 6 bases and J by 0 bases, with 15 bases between them. The CDR3 consists of 16 residues. Germline-derived CDR1 and CDR2 are KGHSH and LQKENI. The CDR3 nucleotides are TGTGCCAGCTCTCTTAACGGGCAGATCTCTGGAAACACCATATATTTT. Translating it yields CASSLNGQISGNTIYF.

The chain is built from TRBV10-3 and TRBJ1-1; 7 nucleotides agree with TRBD1. The junction had 7 bases not matched to a gene; V was cut back by 6 bases and J by 0 bases. Germline V gene sequence: CDR1 ENHRY, CDR2 SYGVKD. The CDR3 runs to 15 residues. In nucleotides, the CDR3 is TGTGCCATCAGCAATCAGGGGGGACTGAACACTGAAGCTTTCTTT. This codes for CAISNQGGLNTEAFF.

The gene calls are TRBV7-9 and TRBJ2-3; possibly TRBD1 or TRBD2 for D (6 bases each). Between the trimmed V and J ends, which lost 4 bases and 0 bases, there was a span of 14 bases. The CDR3 is made up of 16 amino acids. The germline V gene encodes CDR1 SEHNR and CDR2 FQNEAQ (reference sequence). The CDR3 loop is CASSSRSGASTDTQYF. The CDR3 nucleotides read TGTGCCAGCAGCTCCCGGTCGGGGGCTAGCACAGATACGCAGTATTTT.

This clonotype was seen a handful of times. V and J are TRBV7-8 and TRBJ2-2, with 7 bases fitting TRBD1. This CDR3 is 18 amino acids long. After removal of 0 bases from V and 1 base from J, the junction contained 8 bases not matched to a gene. Germline assignment: CDR1 SGHVS and CDR2 FQNEAQ. CDR3 in DNA: TGTGCCAGCAGCTTAGCAAGAAACAGGGGCATGAACACCGGGGAGCTGTTTTTT. Translation gives CASSLARNRGMNTGELFF.

This clonotype was detected a few times. The chain couples TRBV2 to TRBJ1-5; 7 bases match TRBD1. This CDR3 has 15 residues. Losses at the gene ends were 9 bases for V and 0 bases for J; bases not matched to a gene: 8. From germline, CDR1 is SNHLY and CDR2 FYNNEI. The DNA for the CDR3 is TGTGCCAGTAATACCAACAGGGGTAGCAATCAGCCCCAGCATTTT. Translating gives CASNTNRGSNQPQHF. Full variable domain (outside the CDR3, taken from reference TRBV2 and TRBJ1-5): EPEVTQTPSHQVTQMGQEVILRCVPISNHLYFYWYRQILGQKVEFLVSFYNNEISEKSEIFDDQFSVERPDGSNFTLKIRSTKLEDSAMYFCASNTNRGSNQPQHFGDGTRLSIL.

The sample holds a few counts of this clonotype. The V gene is TRBV29-1, the J gene TRBJ2-5; no reliable D call. The ends were cut back, 7 bases at V and 5 bases at J, with 14 bases in the middle. The CDR3 is 12 residues long. CDR1 and CDR2 from the germline V gene are SQVTM and ANQGSEA. CDR3 sequence: CSAKGRTETQYF. CDR3 nucleotide sequence: TGCAGCGCTAAGGGCCGGACGGAGACCCAGTACTTC.

This clonotype has at least ten counts. The chain joins TRBV20-1 to TRBJ2-7, with 9 positions matching TRBD1. The CDR3 has 16 residues. Germline CDR1 is DFQATT and CDR2 is SNEGSKA (reference sequence). The ends lost 1 base at V and 6 bases at J; junction bases unmatched: 13. CDR3 amino acids: CSARGRGGQGPLEQYF. For the CDR3, the DNA is TGCAGTGCTAGAGGGCGCGGTGGACAGGGGCCCCTCGAGCAGTACTTC.

The CDR3 loop is CASRTGRAEAFF. For the CDR3, the DNA is TGTGCCAGCCGAACAGGGAGGGCTGAAGCTTTCTTT. The chain carries TRBV6-2 or TRBV6-3 and TRBJ1-1; a weak D match, TRBD1 (6 bases). The CDR3 is 12 residues long. Between the trimmed V and J ends, which lost 8 bases and 6 bases, there was a span of 13 bases. CDR1 is MNHEY, CDR2 SVGEGT, per germline.

This clonotype was seen more than once but under ten times. The gene calls are TRBV20-1 and TRBJ2-7; D unresolved. Deletions cut 6 bases from V and 1 base from J, with 7 bases between. Germline assignment: CDR1 DFQATT and CDR2 SNEGSKA (reference sequence). The CDR3 sequence is 11 residues long. CDR3 DNA: TGCAGTGCCGAAAATTCCTACGAGCAGTACTTC. This translates into CSAENSYEQYF.

This clonotype was seen many times. The gene calls are TRBV6-6 and TRBJ2-5; D is tentatively TRBD1 or TRBD2 (6 bases each). V lost 6 bases and J lost 4, with 15 bases in between. Germline values: CDR1 MNHNY, CDR2 SVGAGI (reference sequence). This CDR3 spans 14 amino acids. The CDR3 loop is CASRRPGGGETQYF. In DNA, the CDR3 is TGTGCCAGCAGGCGACCTGGAGGGGGAGAGACCCAGTACTTC.

The chain links TRBV6-2 or TRBV6-3 to TRBJ2-1, with D tentatively TRBD2 (6 bases). The germline V gene encodes CDR1 MNHEY and CDR2 SVGEGT. V shed 5 bases and J shed 4 bases, with 15 bases lying between them. CDR3 length equals 15 residues. The CDR3 reads CASSPTRSGYNEQFF. The CDR3 nucleotides read TGTGCCAGCAGTCCGACACGGAGCGGGTACAATGAGCAGTTCTTC.

This clonotype was detected only a few times. The V call is TRBV5-1, the J call TRBJ2-6, with D unresolved. The CDR3 sequence is 11 residues long. Trimming pared 0 bases from V and 12 bases from J, leaving 4 bases between. Looked up from germline, CDR1 is SGHRS and CDR2 is YFSETQ. This CDR3 is CASSLEGVLTF. The CDR3 DNA sequence: TGCGCCAGCAGCTTGGAGGGCGTCCTGACTTTC.

V gene TRBV7-9 combines with J gene TRBJ1-1; no clear D. The CDR3 is 16 amino acids. From germline, CDR1 is SEHNR and CDR2 FQNEAQ (reference sequence). The V end lost 5 bases, the J end lost 0 bases, and 16 bases lay between the germline ends. CDR3 loop: CASSLSRGLMNTEAFF. The CDR3 DNA reads as TGTGCCAGCAGCCTCTCTCGCGGATTGATGAACACTGAAGCTTTCTTT.

In its sample, this clonotype was seen many times. The V and J genes are TRBV6-2 or TRBV6-3 and TRBJ2-7; D perhaps matches TRBD2 (5 bases). Germline values: CDR1 MNHEY, CDR2 SVGEGT. The CDR3 consists of 15 residues. The V gene lost 1 base and the J gene lost 3 bases, with 13 bases spanning the gap. This chain's CDR3 is CASSYLRAPFYEQYF. For the CDR3, the DNA is TGTGCCAGCAGTTACTTGCGGGCTCCGTTCTACGAGCAGTACTTC.

The chain couples TRBV12-3 or TRBV12-4 to TRBJ2-7; D may be TRBD1 (6 bases). The CDR3 covers 17 residues. Trimming pared 1 base from V and 2 bases from J, leaving 18 bases between. The CDR3 loop reads CASSLGVLRDKPYEQYF. CDR3 bases: TGTGCCAGCAGTTTAGGTGTTTTGAGGGACAAACCCTACGAGCAGTACTTC.

There are many counts of this clonotype. This chain connects TRBV7-2 to TRBJ2-7; the D gene is possibly TRBD2 (6 bases). V was pared by 3 bases and J by 0 bases, with 21 bases between. The CDR3 loop spans 18 amino acids. Germline V CDR1 and CDR2: SGHTA, FQGNSA. In DNA, the CDR3 is TGTGCCAGCAGCTTGATGGTAATAACGGCGGGGAACTCCTACGAGCAGTACTTC. It specifies CASSLMVITAGNSYEQYF.